This TCR beta chain was sequenced in a study of blood T cell repertoires in COVID-19. The length of the CDR3 is 14 residues. CDR1 SGHNT and CDR2 YYREEE come from the germline V gene (reference sequence). Unmatched junction bases numbered 9, after V lost 6 bases and J lost 4 bases. TCRdb's copy holds only in-frame clones and misses some; the assay was immunoSEQ multiplex PCR. This sample has around 130,000 clones, with around 77% found just once. Sequenced input: peripheral blood. The TCR was taken from a human donor in a cohort sampled during active COVID-19. The chain employs TRBV5-4 and TRBJ1-2; 7 bases are shared with TRBD1. CDR3 bases: TGTGCCAGCACCATAGGGACAGAGGGCTATGGCTACACCTTC. It translates to CASTIGTEGYGYTF.